Following are 8 T cell receptor beta chains from one sample sequenced in a study of shared clonotypes between healthy human individuals. TCRdb keeps only in-frame clones here, not all; method: immunoSEQ multiplex PCR. The sample holds approximately 2.5 million clones, roughly 93% seen once. The specimen sequenced was naive CD4+ T cells from PBMCs. Subset described: CD45RA+ positively selected. All receptors derive from a young man in good health. Some clones in this sample may be carry-over from other donors' samples.

The V gene is TRBV28, the J gene TRBJ2-7, with D perhaps matching TRBD1 (6 bases). V shed 10 bases and J shed 5 bases, with 21 bases lying between them. Germline lookup yields CDR1 MDHEN and CDR2 SYDVKM. The CDR3 has 14 residues. CDR3 sequence reads: CATYRLGAQDEQYF. The CDR3 DNA reads as TGTGCCACCTATCGGCTGGGGGCGCAGGACGAGCAGTACTTC.

The V and J genes are TRBV9 and TRBJ2-1; 10 nucleotides match TRBD2. Germline V CDR1 and CDR2: SGDLS, YYNGEE. V lost 6 bases, J lost 5 bases, and 8 bases stayed unmatched. The CDR3 is made up of 15 amino acids. In DNA, the CDR3 is TGTGCCAGCAATTTTAGGGGACTAGCGCACAATGAGCAGTTCTTC. Translating it yields CASNFRGLAHNEQFF.

Comment on this clone: The same CDR3 can be traced to other DNA sequences in this sample. The CDR3 DNA reads as TGTGCCAGCAGCCCGACTAGCGGCACAGATACGCAGTATTTT. The encoded protein is CASSPTSGTDTQYF. V and J are TRBV9 and TRBJ2-3; 8 bases match TRBD2. The CDR3 totals 14 residues. Trimming cost V 4 bases and J 1 base; bases outside gene matches: 2. The germline gives CDR1 SGDLS, CDR2 YYNGEE.

The rearrangement joins TRBV18 to TRBJ1-2; D unclear. Trimming cost V 3 bases and J 2 bases, with 13 bases left between them. This CDR3 spans 15 amino acids. The germline gives CDR1 KGHSH, CDR2 LQKENI. The CDR3 here is CASSPGLLSNYGYTF. In DNA, the CDR3 is TGTGCCAGCTCACCTGGCTTGCTATCAAACTATGGCTACACCTTC.

This clone occurred a few times. The chain is built from TRBV10-3 and TRBJ2-7, with 7 nucleotides matching TRBD2. Germline lookup yields CDR1 ENHRY and CDR2 SYGVKD. The CDR3 consists of 17 residues. The V gene end was trimmed by 4 bases and the J gene end by 0 bases; junction bases not matched to a gene: 12. For the CDR3, the DNA is TGTGCCATCAGTGGCGGGGACTACCAAGCCCCCTCCTACGAGCAGTACTTC. Translating it yields CAISGGDYQAPSYEQYF.

J is TRBJ1-2 and V is TRBV4-1, with D hard to call. The germline V and J ends were trimmed by 3 bases and 4 bases, with 15 bases remaining between them. Germline V gene data show CDR1 as MGHRA and CDR2 as YSYEKL. This CDR3 region has 15 residues. CDR3 amino acids: CASSHPGRATYGYTF. CDR3 sequence (DNA): TGCGCCAGCAGCCACCCCGGAAGGGCGACCTATGGCTACACCTTC.

The J gene is TRBJ1-4, the V gene TRBV5-1; D not certain. CDR1 is SGHRS, CDR2 YFSETQ, per germline. Deletions cut 5 bases from V and 0 bases from J, with 20 bases between. CDR3 size: 18 residues. In DNA, the CDR3 is TGCGCCAGCAGGCGGTCAAGAAATCAGTTTGCAACTAATGAAAAACTGTTTTTT. It translates to CASRRSRNQFATNEKLFF.

J is TRBJ1-2 and V is TRBV4-1; maybe TRBD1 (5 bases). The CDR3 totals 14 residues. CDR1 and CDR2 from the germline V gene are MGHRA and YSYEKL. The ends were cut back, 1 base at V and 8 bases at J, with 14 bases in the middle. In DNA form, the CDR3 reads TGCGCCAGCAGCCAAGCACTAGGGGTATGGGGCTACACCTTC. Translating it yields CASSQALGVWGYTF.